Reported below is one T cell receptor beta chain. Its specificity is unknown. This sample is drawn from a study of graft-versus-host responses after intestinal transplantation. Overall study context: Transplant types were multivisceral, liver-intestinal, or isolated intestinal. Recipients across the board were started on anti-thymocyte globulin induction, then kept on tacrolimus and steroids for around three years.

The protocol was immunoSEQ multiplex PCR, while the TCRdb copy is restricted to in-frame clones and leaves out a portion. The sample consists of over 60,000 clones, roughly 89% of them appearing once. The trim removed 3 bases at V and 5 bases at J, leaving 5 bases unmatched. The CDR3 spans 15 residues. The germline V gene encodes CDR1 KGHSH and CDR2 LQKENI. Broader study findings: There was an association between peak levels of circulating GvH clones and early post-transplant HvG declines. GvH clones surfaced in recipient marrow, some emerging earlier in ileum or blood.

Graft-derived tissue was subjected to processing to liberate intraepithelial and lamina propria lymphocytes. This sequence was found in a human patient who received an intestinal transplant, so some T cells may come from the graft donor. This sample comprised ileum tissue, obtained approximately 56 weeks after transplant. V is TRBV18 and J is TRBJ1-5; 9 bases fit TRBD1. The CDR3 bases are TGTGCCAGCTCACCGTCGGACAGGGGATATCAGCCCCAGCATTTT. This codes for CASSPSDRGYQPQHF.